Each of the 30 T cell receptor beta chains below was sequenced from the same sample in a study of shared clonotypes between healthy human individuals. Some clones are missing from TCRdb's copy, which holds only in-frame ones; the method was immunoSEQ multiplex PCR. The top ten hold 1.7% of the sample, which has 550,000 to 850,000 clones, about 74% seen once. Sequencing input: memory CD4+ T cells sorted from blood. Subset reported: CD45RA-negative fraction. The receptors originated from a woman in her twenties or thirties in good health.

For the CDR3, the DNA is TGTGCCAGCTCACCGTTGGGCAGGAGCGATCAGCCCCAGCATTTT. Translating gives CASSPLGRSDQPQHF. The chain joins TRBV18 to TRBJ1-5; D uncertain. Germline V CDR1 and CDR2: KGHSH, LQKENI. The V end lost 3 bases, the J end lost 5 bases, and 14 bases lay between the germline ends. This CDR3 is 15 amino acids long.

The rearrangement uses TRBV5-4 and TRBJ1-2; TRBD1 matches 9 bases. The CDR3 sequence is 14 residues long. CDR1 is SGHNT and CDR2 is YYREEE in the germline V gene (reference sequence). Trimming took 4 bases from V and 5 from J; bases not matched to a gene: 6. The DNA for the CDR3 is TGTGCCAGCAGCCCCCAAGACAGGGGGTATGGCTACACCTTC. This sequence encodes CASSPQDRGYGYTF.

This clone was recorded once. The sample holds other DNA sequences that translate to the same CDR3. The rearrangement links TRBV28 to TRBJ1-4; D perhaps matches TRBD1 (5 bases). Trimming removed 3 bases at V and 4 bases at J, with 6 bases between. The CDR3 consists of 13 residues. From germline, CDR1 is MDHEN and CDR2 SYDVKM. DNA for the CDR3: TGTGCCAGCAGTTTTAGGGGTAATGAAAAACTGTTTTTT. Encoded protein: CASSFRGNEKLFF.

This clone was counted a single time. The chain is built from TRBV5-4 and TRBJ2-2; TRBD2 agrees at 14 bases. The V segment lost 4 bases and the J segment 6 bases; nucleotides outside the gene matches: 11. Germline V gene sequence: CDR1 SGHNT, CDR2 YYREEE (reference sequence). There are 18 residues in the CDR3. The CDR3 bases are TGTGCCAGCAGCCAGTCGGGACTAGCGGGAGTGGGGCCCGGGGAGCTGTTTTTT. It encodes CASSQSGLAGVGPGELFF.

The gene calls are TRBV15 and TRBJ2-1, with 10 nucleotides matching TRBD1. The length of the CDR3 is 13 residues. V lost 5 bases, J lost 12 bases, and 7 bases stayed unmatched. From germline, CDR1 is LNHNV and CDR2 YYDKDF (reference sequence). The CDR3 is CATSGRDRGGQFF. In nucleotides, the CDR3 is TGTGCCACCAGCGGCCGGGACAGGGGAGGGCAGTTCTTC.

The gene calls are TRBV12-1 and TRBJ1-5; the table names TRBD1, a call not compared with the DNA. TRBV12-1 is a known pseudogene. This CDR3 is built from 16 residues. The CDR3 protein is CASSFVAPEDHQPQHF. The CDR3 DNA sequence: TGTGCCAGCAGCTTCGTGGCACCTGAAGATCATCAGCCCCAGCATTTT.

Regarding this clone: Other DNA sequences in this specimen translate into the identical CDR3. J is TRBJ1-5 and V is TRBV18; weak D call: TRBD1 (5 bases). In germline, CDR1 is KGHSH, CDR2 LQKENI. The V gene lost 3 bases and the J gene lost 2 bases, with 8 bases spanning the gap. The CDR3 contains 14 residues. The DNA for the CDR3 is TGTGCCAGCTCACCGGAAGGGGGCAATCAGCCCCAGCATTTT. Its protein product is CASSPEGGNQPQHF.

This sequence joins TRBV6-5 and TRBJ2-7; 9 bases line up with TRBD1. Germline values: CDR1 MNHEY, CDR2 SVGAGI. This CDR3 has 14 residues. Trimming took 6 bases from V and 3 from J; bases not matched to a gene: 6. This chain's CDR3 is CASSRQGVIYEQYF. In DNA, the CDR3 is TGTGCCAGCAGCCGACAGGGGGTAATCTACGAGCAGTACTTC.

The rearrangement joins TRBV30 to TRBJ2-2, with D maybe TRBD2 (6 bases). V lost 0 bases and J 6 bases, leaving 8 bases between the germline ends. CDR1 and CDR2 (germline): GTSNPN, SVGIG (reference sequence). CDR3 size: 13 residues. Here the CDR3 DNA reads TGTGCCTGGAGTGTCTGGGGGGCCGGGGAGCTGTTTTTT. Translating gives CAWSVWGAGELFF. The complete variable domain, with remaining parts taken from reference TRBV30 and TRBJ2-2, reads SQTIHQWPATLVQPVGSPLSLECTVEGTSNPNLYWYRQAAGRGLQLLFYSVGIGQISSEVPQNLSASRPQDRQFILSSKKLLLSDSGFYLCAWSVWGAGELFFGEGSRLTVL.

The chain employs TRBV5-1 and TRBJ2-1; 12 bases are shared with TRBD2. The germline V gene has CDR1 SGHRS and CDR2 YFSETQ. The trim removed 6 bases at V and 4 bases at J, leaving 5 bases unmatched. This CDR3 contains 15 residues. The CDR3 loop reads CASTSGLAGYNEQFF. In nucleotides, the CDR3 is TGCGCCAGCACTTCTGGACTAGCGGGGTACAATGAGCAGTTCTTC. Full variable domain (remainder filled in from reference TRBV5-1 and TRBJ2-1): KAGVTQTPRYLIKTRGQQVTLSCSPISGHRSVSWYQQTPGQGLQFLFEYFSETQRNKGNFPGRFSGRQFSNSRSEMNVSTLELGDSALYLCASTSGLAGYNEQFFGPGTRLTVL.

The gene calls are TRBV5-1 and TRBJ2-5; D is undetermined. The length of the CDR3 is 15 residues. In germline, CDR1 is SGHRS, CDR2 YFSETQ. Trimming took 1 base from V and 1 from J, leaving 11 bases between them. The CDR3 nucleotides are TGCGCCAGCAGCTTGCCTACAGTGACCCAAGAGACCCAGTACTTC. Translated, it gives CASSLPTVTQETQYF.

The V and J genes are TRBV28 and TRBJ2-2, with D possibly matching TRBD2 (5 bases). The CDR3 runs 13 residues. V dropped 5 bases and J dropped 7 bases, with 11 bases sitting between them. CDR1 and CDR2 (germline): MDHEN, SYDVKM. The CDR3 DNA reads TGTGCCAGCAGTGAGGGTATCGGCGGGGAGCTGTTTTTT. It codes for CASSEGIGGELFF.

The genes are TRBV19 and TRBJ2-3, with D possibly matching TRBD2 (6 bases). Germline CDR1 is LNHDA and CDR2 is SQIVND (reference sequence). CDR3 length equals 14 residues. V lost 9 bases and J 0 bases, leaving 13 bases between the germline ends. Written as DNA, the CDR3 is TGTGCCAGCGGACGGCGGGGTAGCACAGATACGCAGTATTTT. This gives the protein CASGRRGSTDTQYF.

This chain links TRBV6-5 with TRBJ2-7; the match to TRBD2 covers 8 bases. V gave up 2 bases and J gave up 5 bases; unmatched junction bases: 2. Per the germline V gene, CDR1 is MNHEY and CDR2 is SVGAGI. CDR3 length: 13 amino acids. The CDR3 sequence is CASSYEAGDEQYF. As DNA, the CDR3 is TGTGCCAGCAGTTACGAAGCGGGAGACGAGCAGTACTTC.

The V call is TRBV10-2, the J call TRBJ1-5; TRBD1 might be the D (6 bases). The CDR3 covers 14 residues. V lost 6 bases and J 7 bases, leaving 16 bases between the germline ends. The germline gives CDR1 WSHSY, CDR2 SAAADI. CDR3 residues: CASRQGLLKQPQHF. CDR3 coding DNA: TGCGCCAGCAGACAGGGACTGCTTAAGCAGCCCCAGCATTTT.

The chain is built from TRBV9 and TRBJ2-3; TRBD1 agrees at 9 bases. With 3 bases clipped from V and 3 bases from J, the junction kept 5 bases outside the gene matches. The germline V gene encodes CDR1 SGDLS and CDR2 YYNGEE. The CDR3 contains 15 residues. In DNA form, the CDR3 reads TGTGCCAGCAGCGCCAGGGACAGGGAGACAGATACGCAGTATTTT. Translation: CASSARDRETDTQYF.

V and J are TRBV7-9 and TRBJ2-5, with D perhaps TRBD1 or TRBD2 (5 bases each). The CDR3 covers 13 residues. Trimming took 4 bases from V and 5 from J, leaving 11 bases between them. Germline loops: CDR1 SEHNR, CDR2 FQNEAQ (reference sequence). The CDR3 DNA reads TGTGCCAGCAGCTCCTTGGGGGTGGAGACCCAGTACTTC. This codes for CASSSLGVETQYF.

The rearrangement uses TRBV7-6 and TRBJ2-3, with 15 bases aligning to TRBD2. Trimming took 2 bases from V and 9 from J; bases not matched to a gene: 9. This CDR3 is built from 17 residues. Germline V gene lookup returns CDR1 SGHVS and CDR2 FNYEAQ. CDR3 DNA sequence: TGTGCCAGCAGCTTAAGCCAGTGGACTAGCGGGAGGGCAACGCAGTATTTT. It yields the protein CASSLSQWTSGRATQYF.

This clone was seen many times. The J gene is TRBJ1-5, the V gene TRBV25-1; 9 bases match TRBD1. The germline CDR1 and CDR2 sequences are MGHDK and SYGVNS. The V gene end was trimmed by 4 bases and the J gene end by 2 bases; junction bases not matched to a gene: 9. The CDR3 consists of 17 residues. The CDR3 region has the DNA TGTGCCAGCAGTGGACCTACAGGGGGCGCGGGCAATCAGCCCCAGCATTTT. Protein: CASSGPTGGAGNQPQHF.

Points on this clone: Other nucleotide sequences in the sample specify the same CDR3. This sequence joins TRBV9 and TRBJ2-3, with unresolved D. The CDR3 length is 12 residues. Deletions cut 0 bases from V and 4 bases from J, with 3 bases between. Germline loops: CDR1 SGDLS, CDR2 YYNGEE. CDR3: CASSVAADTQYF. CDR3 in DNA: TGTGCCAGCAGCGTAGCTGCAGATACGCAGTATTTT.

This CDR3 reads CASSPRTGGPGEQYF. The CDR3 DNA sequence: TGTGCCAGCAGTCCACGGACGGGAGGGCCGGGGGAGCAGTACTTC. This chain connects TRBV25-1 to TRBJ2-7, with 8 bases that match TRBD2. This CDR3 is 15 amino acids long. J lost 7 bases, V lost 5 bases, and 13 bases had no gene match. The germline V gene encodes CDR1 MGHDK and CDR2 SYGVNS.

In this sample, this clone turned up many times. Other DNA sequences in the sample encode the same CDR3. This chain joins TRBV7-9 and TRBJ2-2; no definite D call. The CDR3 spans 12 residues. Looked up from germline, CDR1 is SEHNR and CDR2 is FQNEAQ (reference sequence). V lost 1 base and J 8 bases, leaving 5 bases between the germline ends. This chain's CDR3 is CASSLEVGELFF. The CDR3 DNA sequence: TGTGCCAGCAGCTTAGAAGTGGGGGAGCTGTTTTTT. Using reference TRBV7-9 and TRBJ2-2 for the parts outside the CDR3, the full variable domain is DTGVSQNPRHKITKRGQNVTFRCDPISEHNRLYWYRQTLGQGPEFLTYFQNEAQLEKSRLLSDRFSAERPKGSFSTLEIQRTEQGDSAMYLCASSLEVGELFFGEGSRLTVL.

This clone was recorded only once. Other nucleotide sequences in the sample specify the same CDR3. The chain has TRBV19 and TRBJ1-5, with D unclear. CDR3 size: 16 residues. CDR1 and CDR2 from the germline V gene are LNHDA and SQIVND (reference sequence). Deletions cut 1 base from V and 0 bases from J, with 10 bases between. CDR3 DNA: TGTGCCAGTAGTATAGCCCCGGACTATAGCAATCAGCCCCAGCATTTT. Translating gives CASSIAPDYSNQPQHF.

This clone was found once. The CDR3 loop is CASSDPRTGGHHVKEAFF. The CDR3 region has the DNA TGTGCCAGTAGTGACCCCAGGACAGGGGGCCATCACGTAAAGGAAGCTTTCTTT. The rearrangement joins TRBV19 to TRBJ1-1, with 11 positions matching TRBD1. CDR3 length equals 18 residues. V lost 5 bases to trimming and J lost 8 bases; unmatched junction nucleotides: 19. Germline CDR1 is LNHDA and CDR2 is SQIVND (reference sequence).

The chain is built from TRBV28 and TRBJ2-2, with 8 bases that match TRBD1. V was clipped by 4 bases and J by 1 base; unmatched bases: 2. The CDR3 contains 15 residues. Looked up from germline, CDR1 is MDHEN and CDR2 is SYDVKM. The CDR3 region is CASSYRGRNTGELFF. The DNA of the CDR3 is TGTGCCAGCAGTTACAGGGGGAGGAACACCGGGGAGCTGTTTTTT.

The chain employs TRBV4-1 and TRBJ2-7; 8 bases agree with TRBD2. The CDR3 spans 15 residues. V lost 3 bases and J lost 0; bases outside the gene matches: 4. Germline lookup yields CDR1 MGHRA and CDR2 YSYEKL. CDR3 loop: CASSQSSGSSYEQYF. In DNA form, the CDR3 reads TGCGCCAGCAGCCAGTCGAGCGGGAGCTCCTACGAGCAGTACTTC.

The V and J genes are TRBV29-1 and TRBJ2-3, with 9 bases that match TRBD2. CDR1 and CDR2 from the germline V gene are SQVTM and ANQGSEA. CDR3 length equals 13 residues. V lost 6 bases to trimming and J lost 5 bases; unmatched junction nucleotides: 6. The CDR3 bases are TGCAGCGTAAGCGGGAGGCCACAAGATACGCAGTATTTT. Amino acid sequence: CSVSGRPQDTQYF.

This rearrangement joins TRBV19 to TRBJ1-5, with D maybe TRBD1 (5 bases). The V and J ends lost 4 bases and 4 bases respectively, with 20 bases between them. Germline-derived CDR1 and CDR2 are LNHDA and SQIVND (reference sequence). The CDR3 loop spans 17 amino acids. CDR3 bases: TGTGCCAGTAGTACGCCCCACCTCGGGACGGAGAATCAGCCCCAGCATTTT. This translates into CASSTPHLGTENQPQHF. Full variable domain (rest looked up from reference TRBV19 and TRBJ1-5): DGGITQSPKYLFRKEGQNVTLSCEQNLNHDAMYWYRQDPGQGLRLIYYSQIVNDFQKGDIAEGYSVSREKKESFPLTVTSAQKNPTAFYLCASSTPHLGTENQPQHFGDGTRLSIL.

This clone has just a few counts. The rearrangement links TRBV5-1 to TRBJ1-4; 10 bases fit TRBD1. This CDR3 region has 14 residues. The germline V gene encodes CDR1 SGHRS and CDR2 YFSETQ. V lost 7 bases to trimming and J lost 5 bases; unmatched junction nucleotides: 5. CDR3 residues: CASAPGQGNEKLFF. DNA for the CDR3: TGCGCCAGCGCCCCGGGACAGGGGAATGAAAAACTGTTTTTT.

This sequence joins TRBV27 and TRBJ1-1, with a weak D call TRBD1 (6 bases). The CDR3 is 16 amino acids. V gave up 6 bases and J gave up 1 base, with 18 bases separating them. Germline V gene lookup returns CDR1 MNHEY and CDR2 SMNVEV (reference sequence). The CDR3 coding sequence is TGTGCCAGCAGGCTTGAGGGCAGGGGTAAGAACACTGAAGCTTTCTTT. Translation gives CASRLEGRGKNTEAFF.